The 19 T cell receptor beta chains in this list originate from one sample, sequenced in a study of read filtering for tumor transcriptome and immune sequencing. This library used 300 to 500 ng RNA and molecular barcoded adaptors spanning alpha/delta and beta/gamma chains. TCRdb reprocessed the reads with MiXCR, giving one entry per CDR3 protein. Found here are approximately 57,000 distinct CDR3 sequences, about 12% of them singletons; the top ten hold 16%. The sample taken for sequencing was a population of CD138-negative cells sorted from bone marrow. All receptors come from a donor at least 40 years old with multiple myeloma.

Comment on this clonotype: A much larger clonotype is one base distant, so this may be a read error. The gene calls are TRBV19 and TRBJ1-5, with a tentative D call TRBD1 (5 bases). In germline, CDR1 is LNHDA, CDR2 SQIVND (reference sequence). This CDR3 is built from 16 residues. V was clipped by 3 bases and J by 11 bases, with 23 bases between them. The CDR3 nucleotides are TGTGCCAGTAGTATGGATCTTTGGAGGGGTATCCCCTCCCAGCATTTT. The encoded protein is CASSMDLWRGIPSQHF.

This clonotype was detected many times. The V and J genes are TRBV5-1 and TRBJ2-7; 8 bases are shared with TRBD2. The V gene's germline CDR1 is SGHRS and CDR2 YFSETQ. Trimming at V came to 6 bases and at J to 4 bases, leaving 9 bases not matched to a gene. The length of the CDR3 is 14 residues. CDR3 sequence: CASTSGGGNYEQYF. DNA of the CDR3: TGCGCCAGCACCTCCGGGGGGGGTAATTACGAGCAGTACTTC.

The chain carries TRBV28 and TRBJ2-6, with 7 bases lining up with TRBD2. With V trimmed by 6 bases and J by 2 bases, 10 bases remained unmatched. There are 17 residues in the CDR3. Germline V CDR1 and CDR2: MDHEN, SYDVKM. The CDR3 sequence: CASSPRDYSAGANVLTF. DNA of the CDR3: TGTGCCAGCAGCCCCCGGGACTATTCTGCTGGGGCCAACGTCCTGACTTTC.

This clonotype was observed a few times. The chain joins TRBV11-2 to TRBJ2-5, with D perhaps TRBD1 (5 bases). V lost 7 bases and J 4 bases, leaving 16 bases between the germline ends. This CDR3 has 14 residues. CDR1 is SGHAT, CDR2 FQNNGV, per germline. CDR3 coding DNA: TGTGCCAGCATAGATCAGGGAATTCGAGAGACCCAGTACTTC. Translating gives CASIDQGIRETQYF.

The table lists this clonotype with many counts. The gene calls are TRBV28 and TRBJ1-5, with D perhaps matching TRBD1 (6 bases). CDR1 is MDHEN and CDR2 is SYDVKM in the germline V gene. The CDR3 has 18 residues. The V end was cut by 6 bases, the J end by 1 base, with 22 bases between. CDR3 bases: TGTGCCAGCAGGCCTGCTTTGGGGGGCGAAACGAGCAATCAGCCCCAGCATTTT. This translates into CASRPALGGETSNQPQHF.

The chain employs TRBV7-9 and TRBJ2-5; tentative D call: TRBD1 (6 bases). Trimming removed 5 bases at V and 5 bases at J, with 12 bases between. Germline V gene sequence: CDR1 SEHNR, CDR2 FQNEAQ (reference sequence). The CDR3 covers 13 residues. The CDR3 spells CASSQFGGETQYF. The CDR3 bases are TGTGCCAGCAGCCAATTTGGGGGCGAGACCCAGTACTTC.

At least ten counts were recorded for this clonotype. The rearrangement uses TRBV6-1 and TRBJ1-1, with TRBD1 as a possible D gene (5 bases). Trimming stripped 6 bases from V and 8 bases from J, with 19 bases between. Per germline, CDR1 MNHNS and CDR2 SASEGT. CDR3 length: 14 residues. The CDR3 spells CASRLQGGPIEAFF. The DNA for the CDR3 is TGTGCCAGCAGACTCCAGGGAGGACCAATCGAAGCTTTCTTT.

The V gene is TRBV5-1, the J gene TRBJ2-7, with D unresolved. The CDR3 totals 13 residues. V shed 4 bases and J shed 0 bases, with 8 bases lying between them. Looked up from germline, CDR1 is SGHRS and CDR2 is YFSETQ. CDR3: CASSPVPSYEQYF. In DNA, the CDR3 is TGCGCCAGCAGCCCGGTACCCTCCTACGAGCAGTACTTC.

This clonotype was recorded many times. This chain connects TRBV28 to TRBJ2-1; TRBD2 might be the D (6 bases). CDR3 length equals 15 residues. In germline, CDR1 is MDHEN, CDR2 SYDVKM. V was cut by 3 bases and J by 6 bases, with 15 bases left in between. The CDR3 spells CASSLLGRNLNEQFF. In nucleotides, the CDR3 is TGTGCCAGCAGTTTGTTGGGGAGGAACCTCAATGAGCAGTTCTTC.

This clonotype was observed a few times. A much larger clone differs by one base, so this may be a read error. V gene TRBV5-1 combines with J gene TRBJ2-7; 10 bases line up with TRBD1. Looked up from germline, CDR1 is SGHRS and CDR2 is YFSETQ. CDR3 length equals 14 residues. CDR3 nucleotides: TGCGCCAGCAGGCTGGGACAGGGGAGCTACGAGCGGTACTTC. Protein sequence: CASRLGQGSYERYF.

With respect to this clonotype: A far larger clone is one nucleotide away, so this likely arose from a read error. This chain connects TRBV6-1 to TRBJ2-7; no firm D call. CDR3 size: 14 residues. Trimming stripped 5 bases from V and 2 bases from J, with 13 bases between. Per germline, CDR1 MNHNS and CDR2 SASEGT. CDR3 DNA: TGTGCCAGCAGTTTCACAAAGGCGCCCTACGAGCAGTACTTC. Protein sequence: CASSFTKAPYEQYF.

Of note for this clonotype: A much larger clone lies one base from this, so it may be a read error. The chain links TRBV7-9 to TRBJ2-7; D not resolved. CDR1 is SEHNR and CDR2 is FQNEAQ in the germline V gene (reference sequence). This CDR3 spans 14 amino acids. The CDR3 loop reads CASSLAGQTYEQHF. Here the CDR3 DNA reads TGTGCCAGCAGCTTAGCTGGCCAGACCTACGAGCAGCACTTC.

This clonotype came up a few times. The V and J genes are TRBV7-3 and TRBJ2-1; 7 nucleotides line up with TRBD2. CDR1 SGHTA and CDR2 FQGTGA come from the germline V gene. The CDR3 runs 15 residues. J lost 5 bases, V lost 2 bases, and 6 bases had no gene match. The CDR3 DNA follows: TGTGCCAGCAGCTTACAGCCAGCGGGGCACAATGAGCAGTTCTTC. Translation: CASSLQPAGHNEQFF.

This clonotype appeared many times. V and J are TRBV24-1 and TRBJ1-5; perhaps TRBD1 as D (5 bases). V was trimmed by 5 bases and J by 7 bases, leaving 29 bases between them. This CDR3 is built from 19 residues. Germline V gene sequence: CDR1 KGHDR, CDR2 SFDVKD. The CDR3 loop is CATSANWAGRGGIGQPQHF. Written as DNA, the CDR3 is TGTGCCACCAGTGCCAACTGGGCAGGGAGGGGTGGCATCGGACAGCCCCAGCATTTT.

There are many counts of this clonotype. The chain links TRBV7-9 to TRBJ1-1, with D tentatively TRBD1 (5 bases). The CDR3 has 13 residues. Trimming removed 3 bases at V and 1 base at J, with 6 bases between. Germline V gives CDR1 SEHNR, CDR2 FQNEAQ (reference sequence). CDR3 amino acids: CASSFTGNTEAFF. CDR3 nucleotide sequence: TGTGCCAGCAGCTTCACAGGGAACACTGAAGCTTTCTTT.

Ten or more counts support this clonotype. The genes are TRBV6-5 and TRBJ2-7; D not certain. Per the germline V gene, CDR1 is MNHEY and CDR2 is SVGAGI. This CDR3 region has 12 residues. With 8 bases removed from V and 5 bases from J, the gap between germline ends came to 13 bases. For the CDR3, the DNA is TGTGCCAGCGGTGATAGGGCCCACGAGCAGTACTTC. Translated, it gives CASGDRAHEQYF.

This clonotype was found a few times. A much larger clone is a single base away; this may be a read error. The chain joins TRBV20-1 to TRBJ1-1, with 8 positions matching TRBD1. The V segment lost 6 bases and the J segment 0 bases; nucleotides outside the gene matches: 6. Germline V gene lookup returns CDR1 DFQATT and CDR2 SNEGSKA (reference sequence). This CDR3 has 14 amino acids. CDR3 coding DNA: TGCAGTGCCACAGGGGGTCCCATGAACACTGAAGCTTTCTTT. Translated: CSATGGPMNTEAFF.

This clonotype came up many times. The J gene is TRBJ1-1, the V gene TRBV9; a weak D match, TRBD1 (5 bases). Looked up from germline, CDR1 is SGDLS and CDR2 is YYNGEE. V lost 9 bases to trimming and J lost 4 bases, with 31 bases between them. CDR3 length: 18 amino acids. Written as DNA, the CDR3 is TGTGCCACCGACCTTTACCACCACACAGAGGGGTGGGGCACTGAAGCTTTCTTT. Translated: CATDLYHHTEGWGTEAFF.

In this sample, this clonotype turned up many times. The chain employs TRBV20-1 and TRBJ2-3; maybe TRBD1 (5 bases). V dropped 0 bases and J dropped 1 base, with 8 bases sitting between them. Germline V gene sequence: CDR1 DFQATT, CDR2 SNEGSKA (reference sequence). This CDR3 has 14 amino acids. CDR3 bases: TGCAGTGCTAGAGAGATCAGGGGCACAGATACGCAGTATTTT. This translates into CSAREIRGTDTQYF.